Below, 14 T cell receptor beta chains from the same sample are listed, as sequenced in a study of T-cell memory formation after mild COVID-19. Using its own MiXCR run on the 5' RACE reads, TCRdb lists one record per CDR3 protein. The repertoire has 130,000 to 150,000 distinct CDR3 sequences, roughly 19% of them found once; the top ten carry around 2.5%. The sequenced sample consisted of PBMCs or a T cell subset sorted from them (not recorded which). The receptors were gathered from an adult woman who had mild COVID-19 (a few samples of this study predate the infection). Cell type and time point are not known.

Only a few counts were recorded for this clonotype. The V call is TRBV29-1, the J call TRBJ1-2; no clear D gene. The V gene lost 4 bases and the J gene lost 1 base, with 7 bases spanning the gap. The CDR3 has 12 residues. CDR1 and CDR2 (germline): SQVTM, ANQGSEA. CDR3 sequence: CSVGSSNYGYTF. The CDR3, as DNA: TGCAGCGTTGGTAGCAGTAACTATGGCTACACCTTC.

This sequence joins TRBV11-3 and TRBJ2-7, with TRBD2 as a possible D gene (5 bases). Trimming removed 7 bases at V and 6 bases at J, with 10 bases between. Germline CDR1 SGHNT, CDR2 YENEEA. The CDR3 has 11 amino acids. CDR3 sequence: CASTEGVEQYF. The CDR3 DNA reads as TGTGCCAGCACCGAGGGTGTCGAGCAGTACTTC.

This CDR3 reads CASSYPTGGVTYEQYF. In nucleotides, the CDR3 is TGTGCCAGCAGTTACCCCACAGGGGGTGTGACGTACGAGCAGTACTTC. The chain employs TRBV6-5 and TRBJ2-7; TRBD1 matches 8 bases. CDR3 length: 16 residues. CDR1 is MNHEY and CDR2 is SVGAGI in the germline V gene. Trimming took 2 bases from V and 4 from J; bases not matched to a gene: 10.

The V call is TRBV6-5, the J call TRBJ2-3; TRBD2 might be the D (6 bases). CDR1 and CDR2 from the germline V gene are MNHEY and SVGAGI. The V gene lost 6 bases and the J gene lost 1 base, with 11 bases spanning the gap. There are 14 residues in the CDR3. The CDR3 DNA reads TGTGCCAGCAGACGACTAGGGGGCACAGATACGCAGTATTTT. This encodes CASRRLGGTDTQYF.

Only one count was recorded for this clonotype. J is TRBJ1-1 and V is TRBV14; maybe TRBD1 (6 bases). V was trimmed by 0 bases and J by 0 bases, leaving 11 bases between them. CDR1 and CDR2 (germline): SGHDN, FVKESK. The CDR3 length is 16 residues. CDR3 amino acids: CASSQDLGALNTEAFF. For the CDR3, the DNA is TGTGCCAGCAGCCAAGATTTGGGGGCCTTGAACACTGAAGCTTTCTTT.

The chain couples TRBV29-1 to TRBJ2-4; D not certain. The germline gives CDR1 SQVTM, CDR2 ANQGSEA. The CDR3 has 11 residues. Deletions cut 7 bases from V and 6 bases from J, with 10 bases between. DNA for the CDR3: TGCAGCGCCCTGACGGGAAACATTCAGTACTTC. Amino acid sequence: CSALTGNIQYF. The whole variable domain, filled in from reference TRBV29-1 and TRBJ2-4, reads SAVISQKPSRDICQRGTSLTIQCQVDSQVTMMFWYRQQPGQSLTLIATANQGSEATYESGFVIDKFPISRPNLTFSTLTVSNMSPEDSSIYLCSALTGNIQYFGAGTRLSVL.

This clonotype showed up just a few times. The chain recombines TRBV7-2 with TRBJ2-3; D is uncertain. The V gene lost 0 bases and the J gene lost 0 bases, with 7 bases spanning the gap. The germline CDR1 and CDR2 sequences are SGHTA and FQGNSA. The CDR3 runs 15 residues. The CDR3 loop reads CASSLAPSSTDTQYF. CDR3 nucleotides: TGTGCCAGCAGCTTAGCCCCGTCTAGCACAGATACGCAGTATTTT.

V is TRBV18 and J is TRBJ1-3; D remains ambiguous. Trimming stripped 3 bases from V and 0 bases from J, with 12 bases between. The CDR3 is 16 amino acids. Germline V gene sequence: CDR1 KGHSH, CDR2 LQKENI. The CDR3, as DNA: TGTGCCAGCTCACCGATGTTGACGGACTCTGGAAACACCATATATTTT. It codes for CASSPMLTDSGNTIYF. The whole variable domain, filled in from reference TRBV18 and TRBJ1-3, reads NAGVMQNPRHLVRRRGQEARLRCSPMKGHSHVYWYRQLPEEGLKFMVYLQKENIIDESGMPKERFSAEFPKEGPSILRIQQVVRGDSAAYFCASSPMLTDSGNTIYFGEGSWLTVV.

V usage is TRBV6-5 and J usage is TRBJ2-7; D is possibly TRBD2 (5 bases). Germline V CDR1 and CDR2: MNHEY, SVGAGI. V shed 4 bases and J shed 6 bases, with 16 bases lying between them. This CDR3 has 14 amino acids. The CDR3 DNA is TGTGCCAGCAGTTCGCACAACCCTCGGGGCGAGCAGTACTTC. Encoded protein: CASSSHNPRGEQYF.

The J gene is TRBJ2-7, the V gene TRBV20-1; D unclear. The CDR3 is made up of 11 amino acids. The V end was cut by 3 bases, the J end by 7 bases, with 10 bases between. CDR1 and CDR2 (germline): DFQATT, SNEGSKA (reference sequence). CDR3 in DNA: TGCAGTGCTAGGTCGGGCCTTGAGCAGTACTTC. As protein: CSARSGLEQYF.

V gene TRBV7-2 combines with J gene TRBJ2-1; 12 bases line up with TRBD2. The V gene's germline CDR1 is SGHTA and CDR2 FQGNSA. The ends lost 4 bases at V and 6 bases at J; junction bases unmatched: 4. This CDR3 is built from 15 residues. CDR3 DNA: TGTGCCAGCAGCTCCCTAGCGGGAGGGGTCAATGAGCAGTTCTTC. This gives the protein CASSSLAGGVNEQFF.

This sequence joins TRBV12-3 or TRBV12-4 and TRBJ2-7; D is uncertain. V was clipped by 4 bases and J by 6 bases, with 13 bases between them. This CDR3 has 13 residues. The CDR3 DNA follows: TGTGCCAGCAGTTCTTCAACAAGTTCCGAGCAGTACTTC. It is translated as CASSSSTSSEQYF.

The chain uses TRBV7-3 and TRBJ1-5, with D unresolved. The CDR3 runs 13 residues. V lost 1 base to trimming and J lost 7 bases, with 8 bases between them. CDR1 and CDR2 from the germline V gene are SGHTA and FQGTGA. Here the CDR3 DNA reads TGTGCCAGCAGCTTAATCGATGGCCAGCCCCAGCATTTT. Its protein product is CASSLIDGQPQHF. The full variable domain, completed using reference TRBV7-3 and TRBJ1-5, is GAGVSQTPSNKVTEKGKYVELRCDPISGHTALYWYRQSLGQGPEFLIYFQGTGAADDSGLPNDRFFAVRPEGSVSTLKIQRTERGDSAVYLCASSLIDGQPQHFGDGTRLSIL.

This clonotype was picked up a small number of times. CDR3 sequence: CAKTGTVDEQYF. The CDR3 coding sequence is TGTGCCAAAACGGGGACAGTCGACGAGCAGTACTTC. V usage is TRBV7-2 and J usage is TRBJ2-7; 7 bases align to TRBD1. The germline gives CDR1 SGHTA, CDR2 FQGNSA. V lost 10 bases to trimming and J lost 5 bases; unmatched junction nucleotides: 8. The CDR3 spans 12 residues.